Described below is a single T cell receptor (beta chain) sequence and its context. Which antigen it targets is not known. Base-call qualities are not available, and no considerably larger clone is one nucleotide away. This record belongs to a study of T cell changes during pregnancy in multiple sclerosis (dated by TCRdb to the late 2010s). Notes on the research overall: In women with multiple sclerosis, the researchers looked at how the T cell repertoire shifted as pregnancy progressed.

The library relied on the immunoSEQ multiplex PCR assay. The immuneACCESS repertoire file appears here via TCRdb, limited to in-frame rearrangements. These files lack a portion of the clones; in checked studies, under half of the deficit traces to unresolved V genes, and the cause of the others is not known. The sample has some 120,000 clones on record, approximately 95% of them singletons. The top ten hold 6.2% of the sample. CDR1 SGDLS and CDR2 YYNGEE were looked up in the germline V gene. Inclusive of the bounding cysteine and phenylalanine, the CDR3 is 15 residues long. Of the read, only the CDR3 DNA is kept; its 45 bases are in frame from base 1. Relative to germline, V is missing 3 bases and J is missing 12 bases, with 9 bases of the junction outside any gene match.

The sequence came from a female donor with multiple sclerosis, enrolled in a pregnancy study. The chain is encoded by TRBV9 joined to TRBJ1-6, and TRBD1 matches 10 of the central bases. The sequenced sample was peripheral blood, obtained before pregnancy. The CDR3 protein sequence reads: CASSASGTGVEPLHF. The nucleotide sequence reads as follows: TGTGCCAGCAGCGCCTCCGGGACAGGGGTAGAACCCCTCCACTTT.